This T cell receptor beta chain was sequenced in a study of T-cell memory formation after mild COVID-19. Findings and caveats of the study: The finding that pre-infection memory included some responding clones suggested that cross-reactive memory joined.

Deletions cut 1 base from V and 4 bases from J, with 8 bases between. CDR1 SGHRS and CDR2 YFSETQ come from the germline V gene. This CDR3 comprises 14 residues. About this clonotype: Its antigen is as yet unknown.

Researchers used 5'RACE with constant-segment primers to make TCR alpha and TCR beta cDNA libraries that carry sample barcodes and UMIs. Using its own MiXCR run on the 5' RACE reads, TCRdb lists one record per CDR3 protein. This sample has about 170,000 distinct CDR3 sequences, with 13% found just once. V and J are TRBV5-1 and TRBJ2-2; no clear D. This sequence originates from a man aged 18 to 35 who had mild COVID-19 (a few samples of this study predate the infection). Cell type and time point are not known. Source material: PBMCs or a T cell subset sorted from them (not recorded which). The CDR3, as DNA: TGCGCCAGCAGCTTGCCCACCCCCACCGGGGAGCTGTTTTTT. It translates to CASSLPTPTGELFF.